This is a list of T cell receptor beta chains from one sample in a study of shared clonotypes between healthy human individuals. TCRdb's copy holds only in-frame clones and misses some; the assay was immunoSEQ multiplex PCR. Of some 2 million clones listed, about 95% are singletons. The source material was naive CD8+ T cells sorted from blood. The receptor set was obtained from a man aged 18 to 29 in good health. The CDR3 runs from the conserved cysteine through the conserved F or W. Fields, in order: clone size, V gene, D gene, J gene, CDR3 length, CDR3 protein, CDR3 DNA. A D gene is named only where the DNA matches it firmly. Size is omitted from some rows. Given values are once, few, many or a class for expanded clones.

abundance: few; v_gene: TRBV4-1; d_gene: NA; j_gene: TRBJ2-5; len: 14; CDR3aa: CASSQEYLEETQYF; CDR3nt: TGCGCCAGCAGCCAAGAATATCTTGAAGAGACCCAGTACTTC
abundance: NA; v_gene: TRBV2; d_gene: TRBD1; j_gene: TRBJ2-3; len: 15; CDR3aa: CASSPGQGVSDTQYF; CDR3nt: TGTGCCAGCAGTCCAGGACAGGGGGTCTCAGATACGCAGTATTTT
abundance: NA; v_gene: TRBV29-1; d_gene: NA; j_gene: TRBJ1-1; len: 14; CDR3aa: CSSAGGSPNTEAFF; CDR3nt: TGCAGCTCCGCTGGGGGCAGTCCGAACACTGAAGCTTTCTTT
abundance: once; v_gene: TRBV7-9; d_gene: TRBD2; j_gene: TRBJ2-5; len: 15; CDR3aa: CASSYLAGGLETQYF; CDR3nt: TGTGCCAGCAGCTACCTAGCGGGAGGGTTAGAGACCCAGTACTTC
abundance: NA; v_gene: TRBV27; d_gene: TRBD2; j_gene: TRBJ2-5; len: 14; CDR3aa: CASSGRAGEETQYF; CDR3nt: TGTGCCAGCAGCGGACGAGCGGGAGAAGAGACCCAGTACTTC
abundance: NA; v_gene: TRBV7-9; d_gene: NA; j_gene: TRBJ2-7; len: 13; CDR3aa: CASSQTSGDEQYF; CDR3nt: TGTGCCAGCAGCCAGACGAGTGGGGATGAGCAGTACTTC
abundance: once; v_gene: TRBV5-4; d_gene: TRBD1; j_gene: TRBJ1-1; len: 14; CDR3aa: CASGTGNMNTEAFF; CDR3nt: TGTGCCAGCGGGACAGGGAATATGAACACTGAAGCTTTCTTT
abundance: once; v_gene: TRBV7-9; d_gene: NA; j_gene: TRBJ2-2; len: 14; CDR3aa: CASSLGEFTGELFF; CDR3nt: TGTGCCAGCAGCTTAGGGGAGTTCACCGGGGAGCTGTTTTTT
abundance: NA; v_gene: TRBV5-1; d_gene: TRBD1; j_gene: TRBJ2-3; len: 14; CDR3aa: CASSFVPGGDTQYF; CDR3nt: TGCGCCAGCAGCTTCGTCCCAGGGGGAGATACGCAGTATTTT
abundance: NA; v_gene: TRBV5-1; d_gene: TRBD2; j_gene: TRBJ2-1; len: 16; CDR3aa: CASSLGTRGPYNEQFF; CDR3nt: TGCGCCAGCAGCCTTGGGACTAGAGGCCCCTACAATGAGCAGTTCTTC
abundance: once; v_gene: TRBV6-5; d_gene: NA; j_gene: TRBJ2-5; len: 11; CDR3aa: CASSGGREQYF; CDR3nt: TGTGCCAGCAGTGGGGGCAGGGAGCAGTACTTC
abundance: NA; v_gene: TRBV6-5; d_gene: NA; j_gene: TRBJ1-3; len: 14; CDR3aa: CASSYGSTGNTIYF; CDR3nt: TGTGCCAGCAGTTACGGGTCAACTGGAAACACCATATATTTT
abundance: NA; v_gene: TRBV10-1; d_gene: TRBD2; j_gene: TRBJ2-1; len: 14; CDR3aa: CASSEASGINEQFF; CDR3nt: TGCGCCAGCAGTGAGGCTAGCGGGATCAATGAGCAGTTCTTC
abundance: NA; v_gene: TRBV19; d_gene: NA; j_gene: TRBJ2-7; len: 13; CDR3aa: CASSMGRFYEQYF; CDR3nt: TGTGCCAGTAGTATGGGCAGATTCTACGAGCAGTACTTC
abundance: NA; v_gene: TRBV6-1; d_gene: NA; j_gene: TRBJ2-7; len: 11; CDR3aa: CASGGSYEQYF; CDR3nt: TGTGCCAGCGGGGGATCCTACGAGCAGTACTTC
abundance: NA; v_gene: TRBV6-1; d_gene: NA; j_gene: TRBJ2-7; len: 16; CDR3aa: CASSEYQAEYIDEQYF; CDR3nt: TGTGCCAGCAGTGAATACCAGGCCGAGTATATCGACGAGCAGTACTTC
abundance: NA; v_gene: TRBV4-3; d_gene: NA; j_gene: TRBJ2-7; len: 14; CDR3aa: CASSHSSGSYEQYF; CDR3nt: TGCGCCAGCAGCCACAGCAGCGGCTCCTACGAGCAGTACTTC
abundance: NA; v_gene: TRBV21-1; d_gene: NA; j_gene: TRBJ1-2; len: 14; CDR3aa: CASSKEGANYGYTF; CDR3nt: TGTGCCAGCAGCAAAGAGGGGGCGAACTATGGCTACACCTTC
abundance: NA; v_gene: TRBV7-6; d_gene: TRBD1; j_gene: TRBJ2-7; len: 18; CDR3aa: CASSLGTWPTGQGYEQYF; CDR3nt: TGTGCCAGCAGCTTAGGGACCTGGCCAACGGGACAGGGCTACGAGCAGTACTTC